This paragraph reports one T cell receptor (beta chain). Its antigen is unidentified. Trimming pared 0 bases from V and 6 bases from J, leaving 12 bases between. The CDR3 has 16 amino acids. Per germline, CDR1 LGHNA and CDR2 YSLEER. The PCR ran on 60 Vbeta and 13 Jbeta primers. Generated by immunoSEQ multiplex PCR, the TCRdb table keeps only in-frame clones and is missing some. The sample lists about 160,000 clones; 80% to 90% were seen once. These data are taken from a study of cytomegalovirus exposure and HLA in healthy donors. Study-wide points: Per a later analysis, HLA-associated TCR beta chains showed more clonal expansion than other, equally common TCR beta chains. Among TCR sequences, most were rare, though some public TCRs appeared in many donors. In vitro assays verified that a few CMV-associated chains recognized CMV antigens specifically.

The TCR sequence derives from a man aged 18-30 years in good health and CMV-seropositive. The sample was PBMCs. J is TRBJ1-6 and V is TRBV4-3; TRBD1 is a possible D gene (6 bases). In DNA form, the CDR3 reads TGCGCCAGCAGCCAAGAGTCAGCCAGGGGTAATTCACCCCTCCACTTT. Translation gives CASSQESARGNSPLHF.